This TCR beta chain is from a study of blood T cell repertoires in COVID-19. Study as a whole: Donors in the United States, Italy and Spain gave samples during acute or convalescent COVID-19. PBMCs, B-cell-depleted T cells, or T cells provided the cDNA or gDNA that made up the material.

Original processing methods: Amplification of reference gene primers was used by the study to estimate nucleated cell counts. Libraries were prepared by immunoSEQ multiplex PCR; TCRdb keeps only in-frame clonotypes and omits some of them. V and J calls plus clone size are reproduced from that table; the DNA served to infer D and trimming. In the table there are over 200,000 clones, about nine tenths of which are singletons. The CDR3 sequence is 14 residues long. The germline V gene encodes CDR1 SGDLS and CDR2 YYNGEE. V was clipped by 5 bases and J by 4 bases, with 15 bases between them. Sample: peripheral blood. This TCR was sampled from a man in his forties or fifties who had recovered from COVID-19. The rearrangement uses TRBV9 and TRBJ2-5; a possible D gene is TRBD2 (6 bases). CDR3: CASSIGGAGETQYF. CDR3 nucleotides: TGTGCCAGCAGTATTGGAGGGGCGGGAGAGACCCAGTACTTC.